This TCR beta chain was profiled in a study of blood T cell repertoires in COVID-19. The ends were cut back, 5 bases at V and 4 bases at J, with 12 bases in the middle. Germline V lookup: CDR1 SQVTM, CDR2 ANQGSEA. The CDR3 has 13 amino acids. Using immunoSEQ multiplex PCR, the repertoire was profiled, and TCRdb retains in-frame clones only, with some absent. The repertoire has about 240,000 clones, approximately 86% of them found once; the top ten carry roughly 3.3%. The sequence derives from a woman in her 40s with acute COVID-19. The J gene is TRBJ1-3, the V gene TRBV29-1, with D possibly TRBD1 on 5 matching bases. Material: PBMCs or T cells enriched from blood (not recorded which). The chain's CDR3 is CSVHTGSGNTIYF. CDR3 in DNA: TGCAGCGTTCATACAGGTTCCGGAAACACCATATATTTT.